What follows is one T cell receptor beta chain and its context. This entry belongs to a study of blood T cell repertoires in COVID-19. CDR3 size: 12 residues. Germline assignment: CDR1 SNHLY and CDR2 FYNNEI. The V and J ends lost 7 bases and 0 bases respectively, with 6 bases between them. Sequencing was performed with immunoSEQ multiplex PCR; in TCRdb, only in-frame clones are kept and a portion is missing. The sample consists of some 170,000 clones, around 85% of them appearing once. This clonotype was sampled from a woman between 55 and 75 years old with acute or convalescent COVID-19. The chain uses TRBV2 and TRBJ1-2; D remains unclear. Material for sequencing was peripheral blood. CDR3 sequence reads: CASTDSNYGYTF. The CDR3 DNA reads as TGTGCCAGCACTGACTCTAACTATGGCTACACCTTC.